This T cell receptor beta chain appears in the sequencing data of a study of blood T cell repertoires in COVID-19. Turning to the study itself: COVID-19 samples from acute and convalescent phases originated in the United States, Italy and Spain. Sample material is recorded as cDNA or gDNA derived from T cells, B-cell-depleted T cells, or PBMCs.

This clone was counted a single time. In the original analysis: Reference gene primers were amplified, and this amplification served to estimate nucleated cell counts. Some clones are missing from TCRdb's copy, which holds only in-frame ones; the method was immunoSEQ multiplex PCR. V and J calls and clone size follow that table, whereas D and trimming were derived from the DNA. The sample consists of about 240,000 clones, 85% to 90% of them appearing once. Germline CDR1 reads SGHDN; CDR2 reads FVKESK. There are 15 residues in the CDR3. With 1 base clipped from V and 5 bases from J, the junction kept 4 bases outside the gene matches.

The clonotype was recovered from a woman aged 40 to 50 who had recovered from COVID-19. The sequenced sample consisted of peripheral blood. V and J are TRBV14 and TRBJ2-3, with TRBD1 matching over 9 bases. The CDR3 is CASSQGDRVGDTQYF. In DNA, the CDR3 is TGTGCCAGCAGCCAAGGGGACAGGGTTGGAGATACGCAGTATTTT.